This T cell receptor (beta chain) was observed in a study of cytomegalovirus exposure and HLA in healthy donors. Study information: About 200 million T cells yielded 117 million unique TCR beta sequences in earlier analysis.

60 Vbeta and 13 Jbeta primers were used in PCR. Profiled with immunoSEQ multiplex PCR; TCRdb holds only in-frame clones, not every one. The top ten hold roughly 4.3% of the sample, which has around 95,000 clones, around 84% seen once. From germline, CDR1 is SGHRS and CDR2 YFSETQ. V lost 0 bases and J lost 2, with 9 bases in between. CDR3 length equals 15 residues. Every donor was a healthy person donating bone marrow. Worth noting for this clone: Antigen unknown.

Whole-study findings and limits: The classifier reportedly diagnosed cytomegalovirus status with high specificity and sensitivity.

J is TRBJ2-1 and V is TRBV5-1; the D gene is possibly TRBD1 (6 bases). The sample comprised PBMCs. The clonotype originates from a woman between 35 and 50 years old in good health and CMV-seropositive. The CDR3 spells CASSLDSGAYNEQFF. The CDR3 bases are TGCGCCAGCAGCTTGGACTCAGGGGCCTACAATGAGCAGTTCTTC.